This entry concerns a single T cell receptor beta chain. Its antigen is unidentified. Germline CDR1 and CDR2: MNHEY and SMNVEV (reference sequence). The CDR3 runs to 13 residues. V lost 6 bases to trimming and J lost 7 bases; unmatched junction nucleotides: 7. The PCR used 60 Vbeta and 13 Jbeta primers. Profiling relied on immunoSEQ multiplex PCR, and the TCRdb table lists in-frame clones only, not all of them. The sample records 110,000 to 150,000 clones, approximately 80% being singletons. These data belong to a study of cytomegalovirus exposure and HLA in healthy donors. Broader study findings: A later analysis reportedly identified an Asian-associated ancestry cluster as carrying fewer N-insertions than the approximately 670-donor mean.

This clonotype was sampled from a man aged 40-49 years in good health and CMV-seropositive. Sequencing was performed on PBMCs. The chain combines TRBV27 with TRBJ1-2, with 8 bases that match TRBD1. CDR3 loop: CASSQQGGPGYTF. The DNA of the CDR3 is TGTGCCAGCAGCCAACAGGGGGGGCCTGGCTACACCTTC.